One T cell receptor (beta chain) is described in this entry. The record originates from a study of blood T cell repertoires in COVID-19. Study at large: Acute and convalescent COVID-19 specimens originated in the United States, Italy and Spain. T cells, B-cell-depleted T cells, or PBMCs supplied cDNA or gDNA.

In the source study's methods: Scientists estimated how many nucleated cells there were by amplifying reference gene primers. Profiling relied on immunoSEQ multiplex PCR, and the TCRdb table lists in-frame clones only, not all of them. The V and J calls and clone size come from that table; D and trimming were worked out from the DNA. The data show hundreds of thousands of clones, with roughly 89% seen just once and roughly 4% held by the top ten. Trimming removed 7 bases at V and 5 bases at J, with 13 bases between. Germline lookup yields CDR1 MDHEN and CDR2 SYDVKM. The CDR3 loop spans 13 amino acids.

The TCR comes from a woman in her thirties who had recovered from COVID-19. The V and J genes are TRBV28 and TRBJ2-3; TRBD1 might be the D (5 bases). The sequenced sample was PBMCs or T cells enriched from blood (not recorded which). For the CDR3, the DNA is TGTGCCAGCACCGACAGAAATGAAGATACGCAGTATTTT. This encodes CASTDRNEDTQYF.